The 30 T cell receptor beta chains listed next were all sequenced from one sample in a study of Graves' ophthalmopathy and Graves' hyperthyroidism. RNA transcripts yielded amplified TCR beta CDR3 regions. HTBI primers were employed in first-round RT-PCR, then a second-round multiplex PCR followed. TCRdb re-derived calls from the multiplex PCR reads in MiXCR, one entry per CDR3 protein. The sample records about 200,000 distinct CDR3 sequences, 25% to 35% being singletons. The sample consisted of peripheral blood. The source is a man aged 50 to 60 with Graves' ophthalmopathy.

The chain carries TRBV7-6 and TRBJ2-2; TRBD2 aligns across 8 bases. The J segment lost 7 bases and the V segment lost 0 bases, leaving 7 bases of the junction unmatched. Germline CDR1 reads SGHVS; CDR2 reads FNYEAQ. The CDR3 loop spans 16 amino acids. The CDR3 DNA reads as TGTGCCAGCAGCTTAGCGGCTAGCGGGCTTGGCGGGGAGCTGTTTTTT. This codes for CASSLAASGLGGELFF.

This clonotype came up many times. The CDR3 DNA reads TGTGCCAGCAGTGGCTTCAGGGGGTATAATTCACCCCTCCACTTT. This encodes CASSGFRGYNSPLHF. The rearrangement links TRBV6-1 to TRBJ1-6; 7 nucleotides match TRBD1. The CDR3 is 15 residues long. The junction had 4 bases not matched to a gene; V was cut back by 4 bases and J by 4 bases. Germline V gene lookup returns CDR1 MNHNS and CDR2 SASEGT.

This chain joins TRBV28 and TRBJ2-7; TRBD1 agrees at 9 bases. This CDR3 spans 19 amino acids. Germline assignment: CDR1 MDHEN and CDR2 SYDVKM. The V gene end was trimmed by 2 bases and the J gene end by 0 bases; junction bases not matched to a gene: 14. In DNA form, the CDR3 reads TGTGCCAGCAGTTTAGGGACAGGGAATGGGCCTAGTTTCTCCTACGAGCAGTACTTC. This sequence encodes CASSLGTGNGPSFSYEQYF.

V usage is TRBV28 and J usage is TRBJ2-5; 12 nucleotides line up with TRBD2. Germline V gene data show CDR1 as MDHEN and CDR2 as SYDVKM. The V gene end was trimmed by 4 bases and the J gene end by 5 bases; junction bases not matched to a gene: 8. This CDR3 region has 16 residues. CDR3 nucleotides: TGTGCCAGCAGTTCGCCACTAGCGGGAGGTTCGGAGACCCAGTACTTC. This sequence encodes CASSSPLAGGSETQYF.

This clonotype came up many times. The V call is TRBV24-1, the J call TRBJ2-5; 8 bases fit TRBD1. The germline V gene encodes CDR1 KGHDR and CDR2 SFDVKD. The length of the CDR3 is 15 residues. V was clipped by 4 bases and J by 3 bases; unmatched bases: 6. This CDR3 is CATSDLGTGKETQYF. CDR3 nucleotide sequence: TGTGCCACCAGTGACCTTGGGACAGGAAAAGAGACCCAGTACTTC.

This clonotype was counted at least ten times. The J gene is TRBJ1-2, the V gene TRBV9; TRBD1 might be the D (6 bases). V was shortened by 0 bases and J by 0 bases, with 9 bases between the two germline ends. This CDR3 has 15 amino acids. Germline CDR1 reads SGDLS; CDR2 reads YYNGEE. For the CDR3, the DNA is TGTGCCAGCAGCGTAGGAGACAGGACTAACTATGGCTACACCTTC. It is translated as CASSVGDRTNYGYTF.

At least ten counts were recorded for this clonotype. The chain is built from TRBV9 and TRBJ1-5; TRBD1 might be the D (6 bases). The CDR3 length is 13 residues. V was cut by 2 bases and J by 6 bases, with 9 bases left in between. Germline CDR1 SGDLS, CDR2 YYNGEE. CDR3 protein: CASSVEGGQPQHF. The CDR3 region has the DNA TGTGCCAGCAGCGTGGAGGGGGGTCAGCCCCAGCATTTT.

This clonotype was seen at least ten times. CDR3 region: CSARGELGWSDEQYF. CDR3 nucleotides: TGCAGTGCTAGAGGGGAGCTTGGGTGGTCGGACGAGCAGTACTTC. J is TRBJ2-7 and V is TRBV20-1, with D possibly matching TRBD2 (5 bases). The V end lost 1 base, the J end lost 5 bases, and 18 bases lay between the germline ends. CDR1 DFQATT and CDR2 SNEGSKA come from the germline V gene (reference sequence). The CDR3 length is 15 residues.

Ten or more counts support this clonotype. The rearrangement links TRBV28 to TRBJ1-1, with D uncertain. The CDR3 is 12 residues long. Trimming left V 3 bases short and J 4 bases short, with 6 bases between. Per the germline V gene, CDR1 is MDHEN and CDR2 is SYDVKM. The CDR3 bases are TGTGCCAGCAGTTTTTCGGGCACTGAAGCTTTCTTT. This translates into CASSFSGTEAFF.

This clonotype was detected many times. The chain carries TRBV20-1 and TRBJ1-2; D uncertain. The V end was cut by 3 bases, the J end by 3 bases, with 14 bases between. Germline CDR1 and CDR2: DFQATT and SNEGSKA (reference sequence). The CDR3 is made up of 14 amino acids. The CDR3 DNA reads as TGCAGTGCTAGCGCGGGTGATTACGACTATGGCTACACCTTC. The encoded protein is CSASAGDYDYGYTF.

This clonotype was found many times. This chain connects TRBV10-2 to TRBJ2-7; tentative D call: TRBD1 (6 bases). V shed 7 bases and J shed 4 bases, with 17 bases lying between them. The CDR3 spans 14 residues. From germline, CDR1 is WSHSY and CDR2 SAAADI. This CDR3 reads CASTAQLGGYEQYF. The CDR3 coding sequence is TGCGCCAGCACCGCTCAGCTAGGGGGTTACGAGCAGTACTTC.

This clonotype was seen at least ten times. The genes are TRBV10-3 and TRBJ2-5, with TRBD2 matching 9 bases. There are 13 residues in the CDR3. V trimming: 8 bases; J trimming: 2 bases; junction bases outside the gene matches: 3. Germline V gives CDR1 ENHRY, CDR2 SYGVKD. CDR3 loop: CAIAGGHQETQYF. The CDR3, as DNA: TGTGCCATCGCGGGAGGGCATCAAGAGACCCAGTACTTC.

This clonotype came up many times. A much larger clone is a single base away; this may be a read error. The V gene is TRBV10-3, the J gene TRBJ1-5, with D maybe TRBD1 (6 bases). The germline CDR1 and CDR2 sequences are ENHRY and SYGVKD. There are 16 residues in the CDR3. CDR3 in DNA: TGTGCCTTCAGTGAGTCGGGGGCAGGTGGGAATCAGCCCCAGCATTTT. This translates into CAFSESGAGGNQPQHF.

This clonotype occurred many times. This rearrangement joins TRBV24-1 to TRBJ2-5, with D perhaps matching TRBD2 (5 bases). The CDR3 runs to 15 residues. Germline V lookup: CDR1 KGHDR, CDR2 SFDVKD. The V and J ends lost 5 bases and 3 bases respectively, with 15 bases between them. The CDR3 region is CATSGRGIGKETQYF. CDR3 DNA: TGTGCCACCAGTGGCAGAGGGATTGGTAAAGAGACCCAGTACTTC.

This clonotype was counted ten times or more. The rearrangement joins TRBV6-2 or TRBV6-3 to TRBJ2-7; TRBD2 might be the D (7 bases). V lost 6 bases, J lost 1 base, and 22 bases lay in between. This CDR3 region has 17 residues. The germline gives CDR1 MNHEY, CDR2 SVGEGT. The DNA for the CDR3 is TGTGCCAGCAGCGGACAGACGGGGAGGGCCAGGTCCTACGAGCAGTACTTC. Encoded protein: CASSGQTGRARSYEQYF.

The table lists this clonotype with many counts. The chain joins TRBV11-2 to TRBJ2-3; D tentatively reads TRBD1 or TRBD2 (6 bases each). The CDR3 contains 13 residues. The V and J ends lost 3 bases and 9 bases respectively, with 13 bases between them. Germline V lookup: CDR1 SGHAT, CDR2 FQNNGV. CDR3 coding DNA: TGTGCCAGCAGCTTGGGGGGCTATCTAACGCAGTATTTT. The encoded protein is CASSLGGYLTQYF.

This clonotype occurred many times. CDR3 region: CASSSGTYGRIFYGYTF. DNA of the CDR3: TGTGCCAGCAGTTCCGGGACTTATGGGCGTATCTTCTATGGCTACACCTTC. This chain connects TRBV12-3 or TRBV12-4 to TRBJ1-2, with D possibly being TRBD1 (5 bases). Trimming pared 4 bases from V and 4 bases from J, leaving 22 bases between. The CDR3 consists of 17 residues.

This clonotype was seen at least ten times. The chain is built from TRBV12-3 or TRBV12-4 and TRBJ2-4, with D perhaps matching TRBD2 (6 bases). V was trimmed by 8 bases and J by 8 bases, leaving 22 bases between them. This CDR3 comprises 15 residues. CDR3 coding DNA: TGTGCCAGCCGTAAAGACCCTAGCGATGGGGACATTCAGTACTTC. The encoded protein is CASRKDPSDGDIQYF.

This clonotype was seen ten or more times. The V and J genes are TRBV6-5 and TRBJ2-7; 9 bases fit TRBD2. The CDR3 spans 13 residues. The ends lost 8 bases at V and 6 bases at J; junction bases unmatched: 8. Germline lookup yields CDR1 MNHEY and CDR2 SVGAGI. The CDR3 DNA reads TGTGCCAGCGGCCAGCTAGCGGGAAGCGAGCAGTACTTC. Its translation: CASGQLAGSEQYF.

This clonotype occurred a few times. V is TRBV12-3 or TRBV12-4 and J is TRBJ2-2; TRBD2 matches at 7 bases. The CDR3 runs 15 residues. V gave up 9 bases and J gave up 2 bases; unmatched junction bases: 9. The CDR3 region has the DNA TGTGCCAGTACGAGACGGGGACTAAACACCGGGGAGCTGTTTTTT. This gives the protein CASTRRGLNTGELFF.

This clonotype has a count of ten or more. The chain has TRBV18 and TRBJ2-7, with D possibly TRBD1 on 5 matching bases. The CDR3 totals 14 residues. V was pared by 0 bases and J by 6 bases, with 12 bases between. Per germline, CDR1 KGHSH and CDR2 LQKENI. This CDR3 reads CASSPPSRAGEQYF. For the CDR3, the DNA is TGTGCCAGCTCACCACCCAGCAGGGCCGGCGAGCAGTACTTC.

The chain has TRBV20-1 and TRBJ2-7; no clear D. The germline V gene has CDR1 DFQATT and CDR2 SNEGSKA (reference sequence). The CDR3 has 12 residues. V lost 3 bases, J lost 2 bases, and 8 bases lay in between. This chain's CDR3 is CSASPDTYEQYF. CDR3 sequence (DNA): TGCAGTGCTAGCCCCGACACCTACGAGCAGTACTTC.

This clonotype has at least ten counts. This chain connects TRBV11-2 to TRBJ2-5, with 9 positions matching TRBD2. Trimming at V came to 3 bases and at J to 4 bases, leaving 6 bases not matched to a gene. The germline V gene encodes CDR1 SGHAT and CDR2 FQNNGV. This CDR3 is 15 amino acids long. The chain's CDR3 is CASSFSGSLGETQYF. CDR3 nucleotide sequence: TGTGCCAGCAGCTTTAGCGGGAGTTTGGGAGAGACCCAGTACTTC.

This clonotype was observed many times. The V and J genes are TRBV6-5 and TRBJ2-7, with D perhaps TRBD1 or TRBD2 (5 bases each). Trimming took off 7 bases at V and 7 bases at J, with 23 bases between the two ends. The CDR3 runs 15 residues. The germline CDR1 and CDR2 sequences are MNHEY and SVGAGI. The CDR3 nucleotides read TGTGCCAGCACTCCCCAGGGTGGCGGGCCGGGAGAGCAGTACTTC. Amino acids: CASTPQGGGPGEQYF.

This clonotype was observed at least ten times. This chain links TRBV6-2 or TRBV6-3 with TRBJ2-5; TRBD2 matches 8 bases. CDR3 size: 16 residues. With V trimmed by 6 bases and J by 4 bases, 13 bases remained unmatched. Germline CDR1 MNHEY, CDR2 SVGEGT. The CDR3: CASRPDGGVMTETQYF. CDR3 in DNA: TGTGCCAGCAGACCGGACGGGGGGGTGATGACAGAGACCCAGTACTTC.

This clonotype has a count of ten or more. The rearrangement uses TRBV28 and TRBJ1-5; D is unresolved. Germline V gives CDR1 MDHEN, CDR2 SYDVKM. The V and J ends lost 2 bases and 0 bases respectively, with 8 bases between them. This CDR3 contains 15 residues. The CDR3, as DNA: TGTGCCAGCAGTTTACCCCGACTTAGCAATCAGCCCCAGCATTTT. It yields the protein CASSLPRLSNQPQHF. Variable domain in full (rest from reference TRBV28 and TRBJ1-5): DVKVTQSSRYLVKRTGEKVFLECVQDMDHENMFWYRQDPGLGLRLIYFSYDVKMKEKGDIPEGYSVSREKKERFSLILESASTNQTSMYLCASSLPRLSNQPQHFGDGTRLSIL.

CDR3 amino acids: CASSLGPISYEQYF. Written as DNA, the CDR3 is TGTGCCAGCAGCTTAGGTCCTATCTCCTACGAGCAGTACTTC. The chain links TRBV7-2 to TRBJ2-7; D ambiguous. Germline V gives CDR1 SGHTA, CDR2 FQGNSA. The CDR3 is made up of 14 amino acids. Trimming took off 1 base at V and 0 bases at J, with 7 bases between the two ends.

The CDR3, as DNA: TGTGCCAGCACCTCCGTCTTAAACAACGAGCAGTACTTC. It codes for CASTSVLNNEQYF. The chain employs TRBV27 and TRBJ2-7; no reliable D call. Germline V gene lookup returns CDR1 MNHEY and CDR2 SMNVEV (reference sequence). The CDR3 totals 13 residues. V was trimmed by 7 bases and J by 5 bases, leaving 15 bases between them.

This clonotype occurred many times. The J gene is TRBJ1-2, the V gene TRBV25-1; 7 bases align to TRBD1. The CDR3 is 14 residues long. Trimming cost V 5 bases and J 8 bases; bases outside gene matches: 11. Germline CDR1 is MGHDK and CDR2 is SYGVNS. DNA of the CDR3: TGTGCCAGCAGTCCTGACAGGGCTGCTCAGGGCTACACCTTC. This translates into CASSPDRAAQGYTF.

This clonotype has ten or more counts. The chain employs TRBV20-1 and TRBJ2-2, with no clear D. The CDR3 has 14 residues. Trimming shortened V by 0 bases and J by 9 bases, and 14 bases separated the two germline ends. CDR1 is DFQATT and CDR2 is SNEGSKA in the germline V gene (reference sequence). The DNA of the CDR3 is TGCAGTGCTAGAGATCTTGGTGTGGACCGGGAGCTGTTTTTT. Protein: CSARDLGVDRELFF.